The rows below give T cell receptor beta chains drawn from one sample of a study of T cells in Graves' hyperthyroidism and ophthalmopathy. TCRdb processed the multiplex PCR reads anew with MiXCR; each CDR3 protein has one entry. The data hold 400,000 or so distinct CDR3 sequences, with roughly 15% observed a single time. Sequencing used blood. Receptor source: a woman aged 25 to 39 with Graves' ophthalmopathy. Each CDR3 is given with its conserved first and last residue. Each record gives: clone size, J gene, V gene, D gene, CDR3 protein, CDR3 DNA. The D gene is left open where the match is weak. The size field is filled for only some rows; it gives once, few, many or a size class.

many,TRBJ2-7,TRBV30,TRBD1,CAWSSTGGEQYF,TGTGCCTGGAGTTCGACAGGGGGTGAGCAGTACTTC
many,TRBJ2-2,TRBV3-1,TRBD1,CASSPWTGGNTGELFF,TGTGCCAGCAGCCCCTGGACAGGGGGAAACACCGGGGAGCTGTTTTTT
many,TRBJ2-7,TRBV28,-,CASSLLGPGVTSSPTLGEQYF,TGTGCCAGCAGTTTATTAGGCCCAGGGGTCACTAGCTCTCCCACTCTGGGCGAGCAGTACTTC
few,TRBJ2-7,TRBV27,-,CASSFTIGEQYF,TGTGCCAGCAGCTTCACGATAGGGGAGCAGTACTTC
many,TRBJ2-1,TRBV7-7,-,CASSLESSSYNEQFF,TGTGCTAGCAGCTTAGAGAGTTCCTCCTACAATGAGCAGTTCTTC
many,TRBJ1-1,TRBV27,-,CASSLSSGTPNTEAFF,TGTGCCAGCAGTTTATCCTCCGGGACACCGAACACTGAAGCTTTCTTT
many,TRBJ1-1,TRBV7-3,TRBD1,CASSLSRQGEAFF,TGTGCCAGCAGCTTAAGTCGACAGGGAGAAGCTTTCTTT
many,TRBJ1-1,TRBV28,-,CAIKQGYTEAFF,TGTGCCATCAAGCAGGGCTACACTGAAGCTTTCTTT
few,TRBJ1-3,TRBV7-9,-,CASSLFPKIHASSGNTIYF,TGTGCCAGCAGCTTATTTCCCAAGATTCACGCTAGCTCTGGAAACACCATATATTTT
-,TRBJ1-5,TRBV19,-,CASTLWGIRSNQPQHF,TGTGCCAGTACCCTGTGGGGTATTAGGAGCAATCAGCCCCAGCATTTT
many,TRBJ2-7,TRBV7-8,-,CASSLVSGFPYEQYF,TGTGCCAGCAGCTTAGTCTCTGGATTCCCCTACGAGCAGTACTTC
many,TRBJ2-7,TRBV28,-,CASSLGVYEQYF,TGTGCCAGCAGTTTGGGGGTCTACGAGCAGTACTTC
many,TRBJ1-2,TRBV2,-,CASSDRGWDGGYTF,TGTGCCAGCAGTGATAGAGGATGGGACGGCGGCTACACCTTC
-,TRBJ2-7,TRBV6-5,TRBD1,CASSYFYGQGFVSYEQYF,TGTGCCAGCAGTTATTTCTACGGACAGGGGTTTGTTTCCTACGAGCAGTACTTC
few,TRBJ1-2,TRBV28,TRBD1,CASRPSGGDQGYTF,TGTGCCAGCAGGCCCTCAGGGGGCGATCAGGGCTACACCTTC
many,TRBJ1-3,TRBV28,-,CASSLDGPGYTIYF,TGTGCCAGCAGTTTAGACGGACCTGGTTACACCATATATTTT
-,TRBJ2-2,TRBV2,TRBD1,CASTGDRDTGELFF,TGTGCCAGCACCGGGGACAGGGACACCGGGGAGCTGTTTTTT
many,TRBJ1-1,TRBV19,-,CASSIQNTEAFF,TGTGCCAGTAGTATACAGAACACTGAAGCTTTCTTT
few,TRBJ2-7,TRBV19,TRBD1,CASRKGTGTGFYEQYF,TGTGCCAGTAGGAAGGGGACCGGGACAGGATTCTACGAGCAGTACTTC
-,TRBJ2-1,TRBV12-3/TRBV12-4,TRBD2,CASSSPGLAPPYNEQFF,TGTGCCAGCAGTTCTCCGGGACTAGCACCCCCTTACAATGAGCAGTTCTTC
many,TRBJ1-3,TRBV3-1,-,CASRRTDRSSGNTIYF,TGTGCCAGCAGGCGCACCGACAGAAGCTCTGGAAACACCATATATTTT
many,TRBJ2-3,TRBV7-2,-,CASSYTGPTDTQYF,TGTGCCAGCAGCTATACAGGACCCACAGATACGCAGTATTTT
once,TRBJ2-3,TRBV27,TRBD2,CASSLSTSGTDTQYF,TGTGCCAGCAGTTTATCGACTAGCGGCACAGATACGCAGTATTTT
many,TRBJ2-7,TRBV28,-,CASSLWGPGYEQYF,TGTGCCAGCAGTTTGTGGGGACCGGGGTACGAGCAGTACTTC
once,TRBJ1-1,TRBV19,-,CASSGIWGEAFF,TGTGCCAGTAGTGGGATTTGGGGAGAAGCTTTCTTT